These 6 T cell receptor beta chains were sequenced from one sample in a study of shared T cell receptors in the human thymus. The method was immunoSEQ multiplex PCR; TCRdb's version includes in-frame clones alone and lacks a portion of them. The profile covers some 660,000 clones, with more than 75% appearing a single time and roughly 0.0087% taken by the ten largest. This sample also appeared in a second study, on human thymus T cells.

The source material was thymocytes. Every receptor here comes from a boy in the first two years of life with a congenital heart defect.

J is TRBJ2-7 and V is TRBV15; weak D call: TRBD2 (5 bases). This CDR3 region has 14 residues. V was shortened by 1 base and J by 2 bases, with 9 bases between the two germline ends. Germline CDR1 LNHNV, CDR2 YYDKDF (reference sequence). The CDR3 DNA is TGTGCCACCAGCAGAGTGGCGAGGGCCTACGAGCAGTACTTC. Protein: CATSRVARAYEQYF.

This chain links TRBV28 with TRBJ2-7; D is possibly TRBD1 (5 bases). The V gene's germline CDR1 is MDHEN and CDR2 SYDVKM. The CDR3 loop spans 13 amino acids. V was pared by 6 bases and J by 3 bases, with 12 bases between. CDR3 residues: CASSQGSDYEQYF. The CDR3 nucleotides read TGTGCCAGCAGCCAGGGATCCGACTACGAGCAGTACTTC.

The chain combines TRBV6-6 with TRBJ1-1; TRBD1 matches at 10 bases. Germline V CDR1 and CDR2: MNHNY, SVGAGI (reference sequence). Unmatched junction bases numbered 5, after V lost 2 bases and J lost 2 bases. The CDR3 is 16 residues long. CDR3 sequence (DNA): TGTGCCAGCAGTTACCCGGGACAGGGGCCCAACACTGAAGCTTTCTTT. Translating it yields CASSYPGQGPNTEAFF.

This clone was counted once. This chain joins TRBV5-1 and TRBJ2-2, with TRBD1 matching over 8 bases. Trimming cost V 0 bases and J 1 base; bases outside gene matches: 5. Looked up from germline, CDR1 is SGHRS and CDR2 is YFSETQ. The CDR3 extends over 17 amino acids. CDR3 protein: CASSLATGQENTGELFF. CDR3 DNA: TGCGCCAGCAGCTTGGCCACGGGACAGGAGAACACCGGGGAGCTGTTTTTT.

As to this clone: This same CDR3 is encoded by further DNA sequences in the sample. The genes are TRBV5-1 and TRBJ1-1; tentatively, D is TRBD1 (5 bases). Germline V lookup: CDR1 SGHRS, CDR2 YFSETQ. V lost 4 bases and J 4 bases, leaving 8 bases between the germline ends. The CDR3 consists of 12 residues. As DNA, the CDR3 is TGCGCCAGCAGCCTTGACAGCACTGAAGCTTTCTTT. Translation gives CASSLDSTEAFF.

The CDR3 coding sequence is TGCGCCAGCAGCCACGGGACAGGGATTTCGCCCCAGCATTTT. As protein: CASSHGTGISPQHF. V gene TRBV4-3 combines with J gene TRBJ1-5, with 9 bases lining up with TRBD1. The CDR3 consists of 14 residues. J was trimmed by 9 bases and V by 3 bases; bases with no gene match: 6. Germline V gene lookup returns CDR1 LGHNA and CDR2 YSLEER.